One TCR beta chain is described in this entry. The antigen is not known. Relative to the germline gene, one junction end is altered; a read error may explain this. Germline V lookup: CDR1 MNHEY, CDR2 SVGEGT. The CDR3 has 18 amino acids. Semi-nested PCR with Nested Universal Primer A followed constant-region reverse priming of full-length variable regions. In TCRdb, the 5' RACE reads were re-called with MiXCR into one record per CDR3 protein. The repertoire holds 5,000 or so distinct CDR3 sequences, with 60% to 80% as singletons. Notes on the study in general: In terms of TCR gene usage, tumor memory CD4+ T cells clustered together with blood and lymph node memory CD4+ cells, as well as with lymph node naive CD4+ cells.

This chain joins TRBV6-2 or TRBV6-3 and TRBJ2-3; maybe TRBD2 (7 bases). The source of this sequence is a female donor with breast cancer. Sample: naive CD4+ T cells sorted from blood. The subset here: naive CD4+ T cells, CD4+CD45RA+CD25-. CDR3 DNA sequence: TGCGCCAGCAGTGAGTCCTTTGGGGGGGGGCCGGCAACAGATACGCAGTATTTT. Translated: CASSESFGGGPATDTQYF.